Given below is one T cell receptor (beta chain) in context. What it binds is not known. The source of the sample is a study of brain T cells in children with intractable seizures. Surgery cases with the highest brain T cell transcript signatures were chosen for sequencing. At least one anti-epileptic drug was given before surgery. Profiled with immunoSEQ multiplex PCR; TCRdb holds only in-frame clones, not every one. The sample includes 110,000 or so clones, 94% seen only once; the top ten take about 3.8%. V was pared by 3 bases and J by 1 base, with 10 bases between. Germline V gene data show CDR1 as SGHTA and CDR2 as FQGNSA. The CDR3 has 15 residues. Points from the study as a whole: Pre- and post-surgery blood differed in depth, so pre-surgery absences may be undersampling. Patients' HCMV serostatus was unknown; virus specificity rests on CDR3 similarity alone.

This clonotype was obtained from a boy in the first two years of life with hemimegalencephaly and intractable seizures. Sequencing was performed on peripheral blood, taken at surgery. The chain has TRBV7-2 and TRBJ1-3, with a weak D call TRBD1 (6 bases). The CDR3 nucleotides are TGTGCCAGCAGCTTCCTACAGGGTTCTGGAAACACCATATATTTT. This codes for CASSFLQGSGNTIYF.